The 23 T cell receptor beta chains presented below share a single source sample, sequenced in a study of graft-versus-host responses after intestinal transplantation. TCRdb's table, derived via immunoSEQ multiplex PCR, lists solely in-frame clones and lacks some. The data show 8,000 to 11,000 clones, 31% seen once. The sequencing used alloreactive CD4+ T cells from a mixed lymphocyte reaction culture, collected before transplantation. Subset indicated: CFSE-low proliferating T cells sorted from approximately 6-day pre-transplant mixed lymphocyte reaction (GvH or HvG direction). The receptors were gathered from a human patient who was an organ donor for intestinal transplantation.

This clone was counted only a few times. The chain uses TRBV7-3 and TRBJ1-1; TRBD1 matches at 7 bases. The germline CDR1 and CDR2 sequences are SGHTA and FQGTGA. The CDR3 sequence is 14 residues long. J was trimmed by 4 bases and V by 5 bases; bases with no gene match: 7. CDR3 amino acids: CASSVGQSSTEAFF. The CDR3 DNA reads TGTGCCAGCAGCGTGGGACAGTCAAGCACTGAAGCTTTCTTT.

This clone was picked up a small number of times. The chain uses TRBV6-5 and TRBJ1-1; 7 bases fit TRBD1. The length of the CDR3 is 13 residues. Germline lookup yields CDR1 MNHEY and CDR2 SVGAGI. V lost 10 bases and J lost 0; bases outside the gene matches: 5. The CDR3 spells CATGDSLNTEAFF. CDR3 in DNA: TGTGCCACCGGGGACAGCTTGAACACTGAAGCTTTCTTT.

This clone was observed a few times. The CDR3 region is CASSRGNTGELFF. CDR3 nucleotides: TGTGCCAGTAGTAGGGGGAACACCGGGGAGCTGTTTTTT. The chain links TRBV19 to TRBJ2-2; D gene unclear. The germline V gene has CDR1 LNHDA and CDR2 SQIVND (reference sequence). The germline V and J ends were trimmed by 4 bases and 1 base, with 4 bases remaining between them. The CDR3 consists of 13 residues.

This clone rates as medium-sized. The chain has TRBV5-1 and TRBJ2-5, with a possible D match to TRBD1 (5 bases). Trimming removed 0 bases from V and 5 bases from J, with 5 bases in between. CDR1 and CDR2 (germline): SGHRS, YFSETQ. The CDR3 covers 12 residues. The CDR3 reads CASSLDRETQYF. The DNA of the CDR3 is TGCGCCAGCAGCTTGGACAGGGAGACCCAGTACTTC.

The chain is built from TRBV11-3 and TRBJ1-1; 7 nucleotides agree with TRBD1. The CDR3 sequence is 15 residues long. Germline CDR1 and CDR2: SGHNT and YENEEA. Losses at the gene ends were 1 base for V and 0 bases for J; bases not matched to a gene: 2. The CDR3 DNA sequence: TGTGCCAGCAGCTTAGTGGGACAGATGAACACTGAAGCTTTCTTT. This translates into CASSLVGQMNTEAFF.

The chain joins TRBV5-4 to TRBJ1-6; 9 positions agree with TRBD1. V shed 2 bases, J shed 6 bases, and the junction held 15 bases outside the gene matches. The CDR3 has 19 residues. Per germline, CDR1 SGHNT and CDR2 YYREEE (reference sequence). CDR3 amino acids: CASSLSQETGGLGNSPLHF. Here the CDR3 DNA reads TGTGCCAGCAGCTTAAGTCAAGAGACAGGGGGACTTGGTAATTCACCCCTCCACTTT.

With respect to this clone: The identical CDR3 is also encoded by other nucleotide sequences in the sample. This chain links TRBV28 with TRBJ1-2; a weak D match, TRBD1 (5 bases). The V end lost 3 bases, the J end lost 3 bases, and 5 bases lay between the germline ends. Germline V gene lookup returns CDR1 MDHEN and CDR2 SYDVKM. The CDR3 loop spans 12 amino acids. As DNA, the CDR3 is TGTGCCAGCAGTTTGGGACACTATGGCTACACCTTC. This sequence encodes CASSLGHYGYTF.

V and J are TRBV9 and TRBJ2-7; the D call may be TRBD1 or TRBD2 (6 bases each). Germline V gene lookup returns CDR1 SGDLS and CDR2 YYNGEE. V lost 0 bases, J lost 3 bases, and 10 bases lay in between. The CDR3 is 14 residues long. Here the CDR3 reads CASSVAGGGYEQYF. For the CDR3, the DNA is TGTGCCAGCAGCGTAGCCGGAGGGGGCTACGAGCAGTACTTC.

This clone came up a few times. The chain combines TRBV28 with TRBJ1-2, with D possibly TRBD1 on 5 matching bases. CDR3 length: 15 residues. CDR1 MDHEN and CDR2 SYDVKM come from the germline V gene. V was clipped by 5 bases and J by 4 bases, with 17 bases between them. CDR3 sequence reads: CASSPTPRDAYGYTF. The DNA of the CDR3 is TGTGCCAGCAGTCCGACCCCCAGGGATGCCTATGGCTACACCTTC.

The chain is built from TRBV11-2 and TRBJ1-5; D is undetermined. V was trimmed by 1 base and J by 5 bases, leaving 6 bases between them. The V gene's germline CDR1 is SGHAT and CDR2 FQNNGV. The CDR3 runs to 13 residues. The CDR3 bases are TGTGCCAGCAGCTTAGGAGTCGATCAGCCCCAGCATTTT. Protein: CASSLGVDQPQHF.

By frequency in the sample, this clone is medium-sized. The rearrangement uses TRBV29-1 and TRBJ2-4; 9 bases match TRBD1. V lost 5 bases to trimming and J lost 2 bases; unmatched junction nucleotides: 7. Germline V lookup: CDR1 SQVTM, CDR2 ANQGSEA. The CDR3 has 15 residues. The CDR3 sequence: CSVLTGGGSKNIQYF. The CDR3 bases are TGCAGCGTTCTCACAGGGGGCGGGTCCAAAAACATTCAGTACTTC.

A note on this clone: The junction and the germline gene differ at one end; a read error may be behind it. J is TRBJ2-3 and V is TRBV10-3; a weak D match, TRBD2 (6 bases). The CDR3 contains 14 residues. The germline gives CDR1 ENHRY, CDR2 SYGVKD. CDR3 in amino acids: CAISDSGVTYTQYF. DNA for the CDR3: TGTGCCATCAGTGACTCGGGGGTCACATATACGCAGTATTTT.

The chain recombines TRBV6-5 with TRBJ2-7, with 8 bases aligning to TRBD1. Germline V gene lookup returns CDR1 MNHEY and CDR2 SVGAGI. V trimming: 10 bases; J trimming: 2 bases; junction bases outside the gene matches: 7. The length of the CDR3 is 13 residues. The CDR3 DNA follows: TGTGCCACCGAGGACAGGGCGCCCTACGAGCAGTACTTC. Protein product: CATEDRAPYEQYF.

This clone has just a few counts. This sequence joins TRBV5-4 and TRBJ1-1, with a tentative D call TRBD1 (6 bases). The CDR3 contains 13 residues. Germline V gives CDR1 SGHNT, CDR2 YYREEE (reference sequence). V gave up 0 bases and J gave up 5 bases, with 8 bases separating them. CDR3 DNA: TGTGCCAGCAGCTTGGAGCAGGGGACTGAAGCTTTCTTT. Translating gives CASSLEQGTEAFF.

The chain links TRBV5-5 to TRBJ1-3; 7 bases agree with TRBD1. V was pared by 4 bases and J by 3 bases, with 4 bases of the junction left unmatched. CDR1 SGHKS and CDR2 YYEKEE come from the germline V gene (reference sequence). The CDR3 totals 14 residues. CDR3 protein: CASSIGQVGNTIYF. CDR3 in DNA: TGTGCCAGCAGCATCGGACAGGTTGGAAACACCATATATTTT.

The chain employs TRBV15 and TRBJ1-1; unclear D gene. This CDR3 has 14 amino acids. V gave up 1 base and J gave up 4 bases, with 10 bases separating them. Per the germline V gene, CDR1 is LNHNV and CDR2 is YYDKDF (reference sequence). This CDR3 reads CATSRGYYGTEAFF. CDR3 DNA sequence: TGTGCCACCAGCAGAGGGTACTACGGCACTGAAGCTTTCTTT.

Within the sample, this clone is medium-sized. The V gene is TRBV5-1, the J gene TRBJ2-7; D is perhaps TRBD1 (8 bases). The CDR3 runs to 15 residues. Trimming cost V 4 bases and J 3 bases, with 17 bases left between them. Germline CDR1 reads SGHRS; CDR2 reads YFSETQ. Here the CDR3 DNA reads TGCGCCAGCAGCCCACAGGGGGGGACCTTCTACGAGCAGTACTTC. Amino acid sequence: CASSPQGGTFYEQYF.

By frequency in the sample, this clone is medium-sized. V is TRBV5-1 and J is TRBJ2-7; the D gene is possibly TRBD2 (6 bases). Trimming stripped 4 bases from V and 4 bases from J, with 18 bases between. Germline V gene sequence: CDR1 SGHRS, CDR2 YFSETQ. The CDR3 sequence is 15 residues long. This CDR3 reads CASSRDSTVGYEQYF. The CDR3 DNA is TGCGCCAGCAGCCGGGACTCAACCGTAGGGTACGAGCAGTACTTC. Filled out from reference TRBV5-1 and TRBJ2-7, the complete variable domain reads KAGVTQTPRYLIKTRGQQVTLSCSPISGHRSVSWYQQTPGQGLQFLFEYFSETQRNKGNFPGRFSGRQFSNSRSEMNVSTLELGDSALYLCASSRDSTVGYEQYFGPGTRLTVT.

The chain combines TRBV9 with TRBJ1-1; D remains unclear. Trimming took off 4 bases at V and 7 bases at J, with 14 bases between the two ends. This CDR3 has 13 residues. In germline, CDR1 is SGDLS, CDR2 YYNGEE. CDR3 residues: CASSLSPYREAFF. The CDR3 coding sequence is TGTGCCAGCAGCTTAAGCCCGTACCGTGAAGCTTTCTTT.

This sequence joins TRBV6-6 and TRBJ2-3, with a possible D match to TRBD2 (6 bases). With 0 bases removed from V and 7 bases from J, the gap between germline ends came to 14 bases. The CDR3 runs 15 residues. In germline, CDR1 is MNHNY, CDR2 SVGAGI (reference sequence). In nucleotides, the CDR3 is TGTGCCAGCAGTTACTCGTTGCAGGCGGGAAATACGCAGTATTTT. Protein: CASSYSLQAGNTQYF.

By its share, this clone is medium-sized. The V gene is TRBV2, the J gene TRBJ2-3, with 7 positions matching TRBD2. The germline V gene has CDR1 SNHLY and CDR2 FYNNEI. The CDR3 has 12 residues. V was pared by 2 bases and J by 8 bases, with 1 base of the junction left unmatched. Written as DNA, the CDR3 is TGTGCCAGCAGTGAATCGGGAGGTACGCAGTATTTT. This codes for CASSESGGTQYF.

This clone was counted between two and nine times. The chain joins TRBV7-3 to TRBJ1-1; 8 bases agree with TRBD1. The germline gives CDR1 SGHTA, CDR2 FQGTGA. The CDR3 length is 15 residues. J was trimmed by 11 bases and V by 3 bases; bases with no gene match: 14. The CDR3: CASSLVGPGGIRAFF. CDR3 bases: TGTGCCAGCAGCTTGGTCGGGCCAGGGGGCATTAGGGCTTTCTTT.

Here the CDR3 DNA reads TGTGCCAGCAGTGAAATGGGGGGGTCAGGGCGAGCTTTCTTT. It codes for CASSEMGGSGRAFF. The chain employs TRBV6-1 and TRBJ1-1; D might be TRBD1 (5 bases). The V and J ends lost 2 bases and 10 bases respectively, with 17 bases between them. The CDR3 is 14 amino acids. Germline CDR1 and CDR2: MNHNS and SASEGT.